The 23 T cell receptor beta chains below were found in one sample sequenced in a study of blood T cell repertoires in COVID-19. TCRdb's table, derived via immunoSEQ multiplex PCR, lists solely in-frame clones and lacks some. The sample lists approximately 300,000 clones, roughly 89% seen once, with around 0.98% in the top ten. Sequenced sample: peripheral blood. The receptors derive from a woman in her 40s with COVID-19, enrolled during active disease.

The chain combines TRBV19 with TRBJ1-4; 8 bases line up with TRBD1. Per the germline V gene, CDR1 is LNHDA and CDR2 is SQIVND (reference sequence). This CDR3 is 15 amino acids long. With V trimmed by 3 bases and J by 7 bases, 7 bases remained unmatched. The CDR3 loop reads CASSIATGESEKLFF. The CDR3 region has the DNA TGTGCCAGTAGTATTGCGACAGGGGAGAGTGAAAAACTGTTTTTT. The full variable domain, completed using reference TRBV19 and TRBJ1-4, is DGGITQSPKYLFRKEGQNVTLSCEQNLNHDAMYWYRQDPGQGLRLIYYSQIVNDFQKGDIAEGYSVSREKKESFPLTVTSAQKNPTAFYLCASSIATGESEKLFFGSGTQLSVL.

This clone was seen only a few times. CDR3 region: CASKGVANYGYTF. The CDR3 DNA sequence: TGTGCCAGCAAAGGGGTGGCTAACTATGGCTACACCTTC. The chain is built from TRBV2 and TRBJ1-2; D perhaps matches TRBD1 (5 bases). V was cut by 7 bases and J by 0 bases, with 9 bases left in between. The CDR3 spans 13 residues. The V gene's germline CDR1 is SNHLY and CDR2 FYNNEI.

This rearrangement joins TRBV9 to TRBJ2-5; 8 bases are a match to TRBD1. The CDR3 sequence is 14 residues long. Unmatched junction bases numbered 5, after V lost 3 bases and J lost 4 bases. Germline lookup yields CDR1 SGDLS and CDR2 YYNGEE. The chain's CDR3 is CASSARTGTETQYF. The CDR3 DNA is TGTGCCAGCAGCGCCCGGACAGGGACAGAGACCCAGTACTTC. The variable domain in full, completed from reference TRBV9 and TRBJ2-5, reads DSGVTQTPKHLITATGQRVTLRCSPRSGDLSVYWYQQSLDQGLQFLIQYYNGEERAKGNILERFSAQQFPDLHSELNLSSLELGDSALYFCASSARTGTETQYFGPGTRLLVL.

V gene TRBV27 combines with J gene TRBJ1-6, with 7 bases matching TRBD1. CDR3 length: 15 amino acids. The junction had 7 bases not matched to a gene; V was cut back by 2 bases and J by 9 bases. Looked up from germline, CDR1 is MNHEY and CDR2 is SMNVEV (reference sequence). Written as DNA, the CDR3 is TGTGCCAGCAGTTTAGGGTCAGGGGGTGTTTCACCCCTCCACTTT. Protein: CASSLGSGGVSPLHF.

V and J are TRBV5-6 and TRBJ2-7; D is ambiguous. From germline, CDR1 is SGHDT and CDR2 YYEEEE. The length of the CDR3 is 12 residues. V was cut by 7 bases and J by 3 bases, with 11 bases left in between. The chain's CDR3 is CASAQQSYEQYF. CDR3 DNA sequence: TGTGCCAGCGCCCAACAGAGCTACGAGCAGTACTTC.

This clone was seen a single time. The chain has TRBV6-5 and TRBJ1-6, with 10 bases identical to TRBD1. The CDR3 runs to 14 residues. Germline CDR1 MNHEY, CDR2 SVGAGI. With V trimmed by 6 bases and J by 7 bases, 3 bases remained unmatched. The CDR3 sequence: CASSADRGNSPLHF. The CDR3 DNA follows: TGTGCCAGCAGCGCGGACAGGGGGAATTCACCCCTCCACTTT.

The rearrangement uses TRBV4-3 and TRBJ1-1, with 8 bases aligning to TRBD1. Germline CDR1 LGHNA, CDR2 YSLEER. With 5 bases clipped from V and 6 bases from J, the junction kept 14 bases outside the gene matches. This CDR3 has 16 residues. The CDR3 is CASSWGTGQRGAEAFF. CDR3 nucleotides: TGCGCCAGCAGCTGGGGGACAGGCCAGCGAGGGGCTGAAGCTTTCTTT.

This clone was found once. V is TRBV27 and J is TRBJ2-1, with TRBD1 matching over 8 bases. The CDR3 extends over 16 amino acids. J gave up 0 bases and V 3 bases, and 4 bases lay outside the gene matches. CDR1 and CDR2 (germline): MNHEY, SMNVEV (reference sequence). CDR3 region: CASSLWTGSSYNEQFF. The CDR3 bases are TGTGCCAGCAGTTTGTGGACAGGGAGCTCCTACAATGAGCAGTTCTTC.

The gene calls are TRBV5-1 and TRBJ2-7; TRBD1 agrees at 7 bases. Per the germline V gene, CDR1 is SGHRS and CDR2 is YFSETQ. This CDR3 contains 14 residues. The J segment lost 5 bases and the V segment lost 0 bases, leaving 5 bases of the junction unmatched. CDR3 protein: CASSLGQGFNEQYF. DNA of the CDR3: TGCGCCAGCAGCTTGGGACAGGGATTCAACGAGCAGTACTTC.

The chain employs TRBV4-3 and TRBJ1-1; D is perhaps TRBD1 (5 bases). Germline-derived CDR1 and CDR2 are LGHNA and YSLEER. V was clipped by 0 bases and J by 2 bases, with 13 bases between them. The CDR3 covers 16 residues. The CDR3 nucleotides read TGCGCCAGCAGCCAAGATCGGGTAGGGGAAAACACTGAAGCTTTCTTT. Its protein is CASSQDRVGENTEAFF.

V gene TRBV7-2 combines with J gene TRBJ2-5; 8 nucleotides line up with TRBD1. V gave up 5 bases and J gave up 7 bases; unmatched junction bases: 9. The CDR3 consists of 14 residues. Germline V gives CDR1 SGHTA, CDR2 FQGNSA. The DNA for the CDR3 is TGTGCCAGCAGCACGAGACAGGGGCTTGGGACCCAGTACTTC. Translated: CASSTRQGLGTQYF.

As DNA, the CDR3 is TGTGCCAGCAGTGTCACCGGGACAGGGGCTTTCTTT. Amino acids: CASSVTGTGAFF. V usage is TRBV7-9 and J usage is TRBJ1-1, with 9 bases fitting TRBD1. Germline V CDR1 and CDR2: SEHNR, FQNEAQ (reference sequence). The CDR3 consists of 12 residues. V was pared by 6 bases and J by 11 bases, with 7 bases of the junction left unmatched. Together with reference TRBV7-9 and TRBJ1-1, the CDR3 gives the full variable domain: DTGVSQNPRHKITKRGQNVTFRCDPISEHNRLYWYRQTLGQGPEFLTYFQNEAQLEKSRLLSDRFSAERPKGSFSTLEIQRTEQGDSAMYLCASSVTGTGAFFGQGTRLTVV.

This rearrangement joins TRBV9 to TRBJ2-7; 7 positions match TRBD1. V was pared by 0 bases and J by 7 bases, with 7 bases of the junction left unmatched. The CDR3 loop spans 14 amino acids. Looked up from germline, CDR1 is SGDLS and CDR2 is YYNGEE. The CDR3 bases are TGTGCCAGCAGCGTAGGCCGGGACAGTACGGAGCAGTACTTC. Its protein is CASSVGRDSTEQYF. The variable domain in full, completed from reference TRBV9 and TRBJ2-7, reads DSGVTQTPKHLITATGQRVTLRCSPRSGDLSVYWYQQSLDQGLQFLIQYYNGEERAKGNILERFSAQQFPDLHSELNLSSLELGDSALYFCASSVGRDSTEQYFGPGTRLTVT.

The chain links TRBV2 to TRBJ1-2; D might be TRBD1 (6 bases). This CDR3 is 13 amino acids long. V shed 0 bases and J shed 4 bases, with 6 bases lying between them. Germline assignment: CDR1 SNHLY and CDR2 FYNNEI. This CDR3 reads CASSEADSYGYTF. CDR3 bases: TGTGCCAGCAGTGAAGCGGACAGCTATGGCTACACCTTC.

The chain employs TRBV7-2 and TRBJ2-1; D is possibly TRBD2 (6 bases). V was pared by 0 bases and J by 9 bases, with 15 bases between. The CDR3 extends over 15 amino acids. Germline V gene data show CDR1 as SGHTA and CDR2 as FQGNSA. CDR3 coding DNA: TGTGCCAGCAGCTTAGCTCCGGGGGTCGAAAGTGAGCAGTTCTTC. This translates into CASSLAPGVESEQFF. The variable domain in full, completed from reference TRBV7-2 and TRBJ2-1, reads GAGVSQSPSNKVTEKGKDVELRCDPISGHTALYWYRQSLGQGLEFLIYFQGNSAPDKSGLPSDRFSAERTGGSVSTLTIQRTQQEDSAVYLCASSLAPGVESEQFFGPGTRLTVL.

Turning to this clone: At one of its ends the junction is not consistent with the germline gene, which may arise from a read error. The CDR3 DNA sequence: TGTGCCAGCAGTCTCCCCGGGACTGGGCCCTATGAGCAGTACTTC. Amino acids: CASSLPGTGPYEQYF. The rearrangement uses TRBV28 and TRBJ2-7; a weak D match, TRBD2 (6 bases). CDR1 MDHEN and CDR2 SYDVKM come from the germline V gene. This CDR3 contains 15 residues.

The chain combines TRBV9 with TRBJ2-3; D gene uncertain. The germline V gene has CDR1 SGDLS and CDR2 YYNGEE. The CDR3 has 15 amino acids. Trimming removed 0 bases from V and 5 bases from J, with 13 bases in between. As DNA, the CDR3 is TGTGCCAGCAGCGTAGCCAGCGAGGCGGTAGATACGCAGTATTTT. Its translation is CASSVASEAVDTQYF.

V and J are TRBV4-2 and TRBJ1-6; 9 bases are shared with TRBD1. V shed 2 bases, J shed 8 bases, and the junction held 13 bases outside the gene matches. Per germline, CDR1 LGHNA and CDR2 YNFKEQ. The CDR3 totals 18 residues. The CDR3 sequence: CASSQREYGTGRDSPLHF. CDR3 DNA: TGTGCCAGCAGCCAAAGAGAGTATGGGACAGGGAGAGATTCACCCCTCCACTTT.

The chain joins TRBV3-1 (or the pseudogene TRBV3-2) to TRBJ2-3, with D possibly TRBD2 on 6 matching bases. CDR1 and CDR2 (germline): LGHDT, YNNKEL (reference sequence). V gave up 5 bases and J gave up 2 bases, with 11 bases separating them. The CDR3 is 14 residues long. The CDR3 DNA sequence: TGTGCCAGCAGCATCCGGGAGACCACAGATACGCAGTATTTT. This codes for CASSIRETTDTQYF.

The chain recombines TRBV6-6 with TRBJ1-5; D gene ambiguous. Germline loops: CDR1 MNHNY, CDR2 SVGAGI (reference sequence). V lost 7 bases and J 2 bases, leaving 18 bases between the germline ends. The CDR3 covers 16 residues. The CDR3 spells CASTPRREGGNQPQHF. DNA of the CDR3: TGTGCCAGCACCCCCCGGAGGGAGGGTGGCAATCAGCCCCAGCATTTT.

Here the CDR3 reads CASSLGGRASYEQYF. The CDR3 DNA is TGTGCCAGCAGCTTGGGGGGGAGGGCCTCCTACGAGCAGTACTTC. The V gene is TRBV5-6, the J gene TRBJ2-7, with 7 positions matching TRBD2. The CDR3 extends over 15 amino acids. Germline CDR1 reads SGHDT; CDR2 reads YYEEEE. V lost 0 bases and J lost 0; bases outside the gene matches: 3.

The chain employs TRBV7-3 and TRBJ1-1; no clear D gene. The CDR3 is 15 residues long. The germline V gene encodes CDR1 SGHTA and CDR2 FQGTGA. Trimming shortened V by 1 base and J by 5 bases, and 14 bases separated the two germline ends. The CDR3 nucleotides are TGTGCCAGCAGCTTAATGGGCCTCCAGAATACTGAAGCTTTCTTT. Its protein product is CASSLMGLQNTEAFF.

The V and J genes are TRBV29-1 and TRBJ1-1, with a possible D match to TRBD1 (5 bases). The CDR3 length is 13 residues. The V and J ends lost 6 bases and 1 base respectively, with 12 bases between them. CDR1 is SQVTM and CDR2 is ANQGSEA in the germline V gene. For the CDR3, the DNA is TGCAGCGTCTCAAGGGGCGGGAACACTGAAGCTTTCTTT. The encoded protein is CSVSRGGNTEAFF.